These 25 T cell receptor beta chains came from one sample sequenced in a study of T cell repertoires in ileal Crohn's disease. The protocol was immunoSEQ multiplex PCR, while the TCRdb copy is restricted to in-frame clones and leaves out a portion. This sample carries approximately 13,000 clones, 60% to 80% of them seen once, and the ten largest clones take over 7%. This sample's time point: neoterminal ileum biopsy at postoperative endoscopy, about 6 months after surgery. Sequenced material: ileal tissue. These receptors were taken from an adult with Crohn's disease.

The chain carries TRBV6-1 and TRBJ1-6, with D perhaps matching TRBD1 (6 bases). Trimming stripped 4 bases from V and 0 bases from J, with 10 bases between. CDR3 length: 16 residues. Per germline, CDR1 MNHNS and CDR2 SASEGT. CDR3 sequence (DNA): TGTGCCAGCAGTGCCGGGGGCAGCTCCTATAATTCACCCCTCCACTTT. Protein product: CASSAGGSSYNSPLHF.

This clone was seen a handful of times. The chain links TRBV7-9 to TRBJ2-2, with 12 bases fitting TRBD1. From germline, CDR1 is SEHNR and CDR2 FQNEAQ (reference sequence). CDR3 length: 16 amino acids. After removal of 4 bases from V and 5 bases from J, the junction contained 5 bases not matched to a gene. As DNA, the CDR3 is TGTGCCAGCAGCTCCAGGGACAGGGGGCAAACCGGGGAGCTGTTTTTT. It is translated as CASSSRDRGQTGELFF.

The chain is built from TRBV12-5 and TRBJ2-3, with a weak D call TRBD1 (6 bases). Germline V gene sequence: CDR1 LGHNT, CDR2 FRNRAP. The CDR3 is 15 amino acids. V shed 5 bases and J shed 2 bases, with 14 bases lying between them. This chain's CDR3 is CASGLGQTNTDTQYF. In DNA form, the CDR3 reads TGTGCTAGTGGTCTCGGACAGACTAACACAGATACGCAGTATTTT.

The chain recombines TRBV4-1 with TRBJ1-4; D possibly corresponds to TRBD1 (5 bases). V was trimmed by 1 base and J by 10 bases, leaving 19 bases between them. Germline V gene lookup returns CDR1 MGHRA and CDR2 YSYEKL. The CDR3 is made up of 16 amino acids. This chain's CDR3 is CASSQVGAMTRGKLFF. CDR3 coding DNA: TGCGCCAGCAGCCAAGTTGGGGCTATGACCCGCGGAAAACTGTTTTTT.

The sample holds a few counts of this clone. The chain uses TRBV7-9 and TRBJ2-2, with a possible D match to TRBD1 (5 bases). Germline assignment: CDR1 SEHNR and CDR2 FQNEAQ (reference sequence). The CDR3 is made up of 15 amino acids. V lost 5 bases and J 6 bases, leaving 16 bases between the germline ends. CDR3 bases: TGTGCCAGCAGCGCAGACAGAGACTGGGCCGGGGAGCTGTTTTTT. Amino acid sequence: CASSADRDWAGELFF.

V gene TRBV4-2 combines with J gene TRBJ2-1; 9 bases map to TRBD2. The trim removed 5 bases at V and 7 bases at J, leaving 9 bases unmatched. The CDR3 spans 15 residues. Germline lookup yields CDR1 LGHNA and CDR2 YNFKEQ. The CDR3 DNA follows: TGTGCCAGCAGCGCCATAGCGGGGGTTGGGAATGAGCAGTTCTTC. This encodes CASSAIAGVGNEQFF.

The chain recombines TRBV6-5 with TRBJ1-2, with D unclear. The CDR3 is 14 residues long. V gave up 5 bases and J gave up 5 bases, with 15 bases separating them. From germline, CDR1 is MNHEY and CDR2 SVGAGI. The CDR3 DNA is TGTGCCAGCAGTCTCCGTTCAATTGGGTATGGCTACACCTTC. Translation gives CASSLRSIGYGYTF.

On this clone itself: This same CDR3 is encoded by further DNA sequences in the sample. The chain has TRBV5-1 and TRBJ2-3; D is undetermined. This CDR3 region has 14 residues. V lost 1 base, J lost 2 bases, and 8 bases lay in between. The germline gives CDR1 SGHRS, CDR2 YFSETQ. CDR3 amino acids: CASSLNSYTDTQYF. DNA of the CDR3: TGCGCCAGCAGCTTGAACTCCTACACAGATACGCAGTATTTT.

CDR3 sequence reads: CASSPWTNYQETQYF. As DNA, the CDR3 is TGTGCCAGCAGTCCTTGGACTAACTACCAAGAGACCCAGTACTTC. This chain uses TRBV6-5 with TRBJ2-5; possible D gene TRBD2, 6 bases. Germline CDR1 and CDR2: MNHEY and SVGAGI. The CDR3 spans 15 residues. The ends were cut back, 5 bases at V and 0 bases at J, with 13 bases in the middle.

This clone was seen a handful of times. V usage is TRBV5-1 and J usage is TRBJ1-2, with D unresolved. V was cut by 0 bases and J by 8 bases, with 11 bases left in between. CDR1 SGHRS and CDR2 YFSETQ come from the germline V gene. The CDR3 covers 13 residues. The CDR3 sequence: CASSLAGGGGYTF. CDR3 sequence (DNA): TGCGCCAGCAGCTTGGCGGGTGGTGGGGGCTACACCTTC.

The chain has TRBV6-5 and TRBJ2-5; D not resolved. CDR3 length equals 11 residues. Germline V gives CDR1 MNHEY, CDR2 SVGAGI. Trimming left V 7 bases short and J 4 bases short, with 7 bases between. The DNA for the CDR3 is TGTGCCAGCACGGGTGTAGAGACCCAGTACTTC. This codes for CASTGVETQYF.

Of note for this clone: This specimen includes other DNA sequences encoding the same CDR3. CDR3 sequence reads: CASSLEGTDTQYF. The CDR3, as DNA: TGTGCCAGCAGCTTGGAGGGCACAGATACGCAGTATTTT. J is TRBJ2-3 and V is TRBV5-4; no definite D call. Germline V gene sequence: CDR1 SGHNT, CDR2 YYREEE (reference sequence). V was shortened by 0 bases and J by 1 base, with 3 bases between the two germline ends. This CDR3 has 13 residues.

The chain links TRBV6-6 to TRBJ1-4; TRBD1 is a possible D gene (5 bases). With 0 bases removed from V and 8 bases from J, the gap between germline ends came to 16 bases. This CDR3 comprises 16 residues. In germline, CDR1 is MNHNY, CDR2 SVGAGI (reference sequence). CDR3 sequence reads: CASSYSKAAGNEKLFF. CDR3 sequence (DNA): TGTGCCAGCAGTTACTCGAAGGCGGCAGGGAACGAAAAACTGTTTTTT.

V gene TRBV4-1 combines with J gene TRBJ1-5, with D possibly TRBD1 on 6 matching bases. CDR1 is MGHRA, CDR2 YSYEKL, per germline. The V end was cut by 1 base, the J end by 3 bases, with 10 bases between. This CDR3 is 15 amino acids long. This CDR3 reads CASSQVGQFNQPQHF. CDR3 nucleotides: TGCGCCAGCAGCCAAGTTGGACAGTTCAATCAGCCCCAGCATTTT.

This clone was observed a single time. The chain employs TRBV10-3 and TRBJ1-2, with 7 positions matching TRBD1. Trimming cost V 6 bases and J 9 bases; bases outside gene matches: 10. This CDR3 has 13 amino acids. Germline values: CDR1 ENHRY, CDR2 SYGVKD. The CDR3 sequence is CAISSPGQYRYTF. The CDR3 DNA reads as TGTGCCATCAGCTCACCGGGACAGTATCGCTACACCTTC.

The chain combines TRBV5-6 with TRBJ1-3; possibly TRBD1 for D (5 bases). This CDR3 is built from 14 residues. Germline V gene data show CDR1 as SGHDT and CDR2 as YYEEEE. Trimming left V 2 bases short and J 5 bases short, with 11 bases between. The CDR3 coding sequence is TGTGCCAGCAGCTTACTAGGACAACGAAACACCATATATTTT. As protein: CASSLLGQRNTIYF. Based on the CDR3 plus reference TRBV5-6 and TRBJ1-3, the full variable domain is DAGVTQSPTHLIKTRGQQVTLRCSPKSGHDTVSWYQQALGQGPQFIFQYYEEEERQRGNFPDRFSGHQFPNYSSELNVNALLLGDSALYLCASSLLGQRNTIYFGEGSWLTVV.

V gene TRBV30 combines with J gene TRBJ2-5; TRBD1 aligns across 8 bases. V lost 4 bases and J lost 5; bases outside the gene matches: 3. This CDR3 has 12 residues. The germline V gene encodes CDR1 GTSNPN and CDR2 SVGIG (reference sequence). CDR3 nucleotide sequence: TGTGCCTGGACAGGGGGCGACGAGACCCAGTACTTC. Translated, it gives CAWTGGDETQYF.

The chain employs TRBV20-1 and TRBJ2-3; no reliable D call. This CDR3 has 11 amino acids. V was trimmed by 6 bases and J by 2 bases, leaving 6 bases between them. CDR1 is DFQATT, CDR2 SNEGSKA, per germline (reference sequence). CDR3 in DNA: TGCAGTGCCCAACCCACAGATACGCAGTATTTT. Translation gives CSAQPTDTQYF.

This clone was counted once. V and J are TRBV4-2 and TRBJ1-2, with no clear D. Germline loops: CDR1 LGHNA, CDR2 YNFKEQ. The CDR3 length is 17 residues. V shed 0 bases and J shed 8 bases, with 22 bases lying between them. CDR3 nucleotide sequence: TGTGCCAGCAGCCAAGAAATGGGCGGTATCGACCCACGGGGCTACACCTTC. As protein: CASSQEMGGIDPRGYTF.

The chain recombines TRBV6-7 with TRBJ1-1; weak D call: TRBD1 (6 bases). TRBV6-7 counts as an open reading frame of uncertain function. There are 14 residues in the CDR3. Trimming left V 6 bases short and J 6 bases short, with 17 bases between. The CDR3 nucleotides read TGTGCCAGCAGGGAACTTGGGGGGCGGTCTGAAGCTTTCTTT. Translation gives CASRELGGRSEAFF.

The table lists this clone with a count of one. This CDR3 is CASSEMGTGGGQPQHF. DNA for the CDR3: TGTGCCAGCAGTGAAATGGGGACAGGGGGCGGTCAGCCCCAGCATTTT. V and J are TRBV2 and TRBJ1-5; 12 bases are shared with TRBD1. The CDR3 contains 16 residues. Trimming at V came to 2 bases and at J to 6 bases, leaving 5 bases not matched to a gene. Germline V CDR1 and CDR2: SNHLY, FYNNEI.

This rearrangement joins TRBV2 to TRBJ1-1; D call uncertain. Per germline, CDR1 SNHLY and CDR2 FYNNEI. V was shortened by 10 bases and J by 3 bases, with 12 bases between the two germline ends. This CDR3 is 12 amino acids long. CDR3 coding DNA: TGTGCCACCAGCCCGGAATACACTGAAGCTTTCTTT. This codes for CATSPEYTEAFF. Filled out from reference TRBV2 and TRBJ1-1, the complete variable domain reads EPEVTQTPSHQVTQMGQEVILRCVPISNHLYFYWYRQILGQKVEFLVSFYNNEISEKSEIFDDQFSVERPDGSNFTLKIRSTKLEDSAMYFCATSPEYTEAFFGQGTRLTVV.

The chain recombines TRBV6-1 with TRBJ1-5, with D tentatively TRBD1 (6 bases). The CDR3 length is 15 residues. Trimming pared 1 base from V and 8 bases from J, leaving 15 bases between. The germline CDR1 and CDR2 sequences are MNHNS and SASEGT. This CDR3 is CASSEEGNRVKPQHF. CDR3 bases: TGTGCCAGCAGTGAAGAAGGGAACAGGGTAAAGCCCCAGCATTTT.

Relative to its sample, this clone is medium-sized (0.01 to 0.1%). The rearrangement uses TRBV6-1 and TRBJ1-6, with 8 positions matching TRBD1. The CDR3 spans 13 residues. J gave up 8 bases and V 7 bases, and 4 bases lay outside the gene matches. Germline loops: CDR1 MNHNS, CDR2 SASEGT. The chain's CDR3 is CASIPGGHSPLHF. The CDR3 DNA reads TGTGCCAGCATTCCAGGGGGCCATTCACCCCTCCACTTT.

The chain links TRBV4-2 to TRBJ2-3; 8 bases line up with TRBD2. The trim removed 2 bases at V and 2 bases at J, leaving 6 bases unmatched. This CDR3 region has 16 residues. From germline, CDR1 is LGHNA and CDR2 YNFKEQ. CDR3 nucleotides: TGTGCCAGCAGCCAAACAGGAGCGGGGGACACAGATACGCAGTATTTT. This translates into CASSQTGAGDTDTQYF.